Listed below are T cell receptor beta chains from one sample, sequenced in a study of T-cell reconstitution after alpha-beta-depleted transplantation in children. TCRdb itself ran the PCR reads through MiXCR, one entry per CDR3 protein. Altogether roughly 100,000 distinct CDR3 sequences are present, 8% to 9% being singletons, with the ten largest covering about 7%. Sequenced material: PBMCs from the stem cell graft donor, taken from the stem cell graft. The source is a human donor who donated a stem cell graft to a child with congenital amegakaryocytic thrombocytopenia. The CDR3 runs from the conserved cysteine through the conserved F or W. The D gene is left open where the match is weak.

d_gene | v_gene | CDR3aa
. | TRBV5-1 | CASSLVRSSNTGELFF
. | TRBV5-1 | CASSLAQGTYNEQFF
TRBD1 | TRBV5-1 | CASRVQGTRGTEAFF
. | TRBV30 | CACLRGPYEQYF
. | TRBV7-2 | CASSFSRPTETQYF
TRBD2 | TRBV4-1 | CASSPRLAVLPILSGANVLTF
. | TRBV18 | CASSPGRYNEQFF
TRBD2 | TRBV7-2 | CASSLVSGRAAGELFF
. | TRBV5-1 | CASSLSGWEGEQFF
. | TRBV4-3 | CASSQDSEATYNEQFF
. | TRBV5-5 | CASSPATRAYEQYF
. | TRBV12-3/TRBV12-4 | CASSEDRSYEQYF
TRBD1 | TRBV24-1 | CATSDRDRGQETQYF
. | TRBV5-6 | CASSFDATDTQYF
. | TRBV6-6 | CASSYATDGGELFF
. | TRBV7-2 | CASSLGLRQEETQYF
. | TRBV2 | CASSHGLGYTF
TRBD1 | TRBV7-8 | CASSLTGNPPQHF
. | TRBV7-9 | CASSDDFPTNEKLFF
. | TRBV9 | CASSVAEVTEQYF
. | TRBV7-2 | CASSFPGAYRGNTIYF
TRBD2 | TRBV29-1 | CSVKSGGSSYNEQFF
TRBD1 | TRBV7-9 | CASSPQDRGVNTEAFF
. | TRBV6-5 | CASTPGYTEGLYEQYF
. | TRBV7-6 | CASSLLQGSLNEQFF
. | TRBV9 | CASSVAGGGGVDEQFF
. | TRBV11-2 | CASSFVGGAPGELFF
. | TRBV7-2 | CASSSTGGRTDTQYF
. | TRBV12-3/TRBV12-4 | CASNLLGDTQYF
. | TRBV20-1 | CSAVVAATYNEQFF
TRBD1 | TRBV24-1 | CATRDRANTEAFF
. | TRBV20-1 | CSARAEGRETQYF
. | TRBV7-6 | CASSDRIGQETQYF
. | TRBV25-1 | CASSEYEPDTQYF
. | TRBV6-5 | CASSYGQVGGELFF
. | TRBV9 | CASASDARPGLETQYF
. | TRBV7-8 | CASSFKQANTEAFF
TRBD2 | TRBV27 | CASRPSGRGAYNEQFF
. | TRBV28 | CASSLRVGNQPQHF
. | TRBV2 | CASTLPGELIQETQYF
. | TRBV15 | CATSRDLKDTDTQYF
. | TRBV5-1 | CASSTQGSSGNTIYF
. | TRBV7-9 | CASSSPSEQFF
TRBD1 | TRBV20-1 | CSAYGQGLQETQYF
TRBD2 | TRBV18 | CASSPGLAGDEQFF
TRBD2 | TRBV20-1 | CSASEASGAGDTQYF
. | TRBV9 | CASSPPGHPNNSPLHF
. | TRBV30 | CAWRPVGRSNQPQHF
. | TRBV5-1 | CASSLAEGGQPQHF
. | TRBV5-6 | CASCVHGNTIYF
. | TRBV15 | CATSRGGVTPQHF
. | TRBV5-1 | CASSFRGPLEAFF
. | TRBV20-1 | CSASPDSWDNEQFF
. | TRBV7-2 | CASSFGPVNTEAFF
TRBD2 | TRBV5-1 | CASSFQLAGRNEQFF
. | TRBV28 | CASGAKGLATTGNEQFF